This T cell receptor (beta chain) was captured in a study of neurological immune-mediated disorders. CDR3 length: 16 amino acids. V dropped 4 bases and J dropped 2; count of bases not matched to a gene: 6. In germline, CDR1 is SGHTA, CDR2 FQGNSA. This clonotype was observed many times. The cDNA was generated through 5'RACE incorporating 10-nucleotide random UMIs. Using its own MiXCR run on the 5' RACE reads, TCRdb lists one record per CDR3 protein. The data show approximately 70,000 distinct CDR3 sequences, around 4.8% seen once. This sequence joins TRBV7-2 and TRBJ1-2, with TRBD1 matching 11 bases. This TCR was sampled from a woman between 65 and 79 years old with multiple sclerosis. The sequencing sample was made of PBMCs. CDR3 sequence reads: CASSSQDRGRNYGYTF. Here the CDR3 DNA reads TGTGCCAGCAGCTCACAGGACAGGGGGCGCAACTATGGCTACACCTTC.